Following are 14 T cell receptor beta chains from one sample sequenced in a study of high-grade serous ovarian cancer treatment subgroups. Tumor tissue was taken before any definitive surgery or chemotherapy was given. The table came from immunoSEQ multiplex PCR; TCRdb's copy has only in-frame clones and leaves some out. The data show about 3,100 clones, with around four fifths seen just once and about 8.4% held by the top ten. Sequenced input: tumor tissue. All receptors come from a human donor with high-grade serous ovarian cancer.

On this clone: One end of the junction varies from germline; a read error may be responsible. This chain uses TRBV27 with TRBJ2-7, with 9 bases aligning to TRBD1. The CDR3 runs to 15 residues. Per germline, CDR1 MNHEY and CDR2 SMNVEV (reference sequence). The DNA for the CDR3 is TGTGCCAGCAGTGCCTCCGGGACAGGGTTTAACGAGCAGTGCTTC. Its protein is CASSASGTGFNEQCF.

This clone was seen once. The V call is TRBV28, the J call TRBJ2-1; no clear D. This CDR3 comprises 12 residues. V lost 8 bases, J lost 7 bases, and 12 bases lay in between. CDR1 MDHEN and CDR2 SYDVKM come from the germline V gene. The CDR3 coding sequence is TGTGCCAGCGGCTCATGGGGAAATGAGCAGTTCTTC. This gives the protein CASGSWGNEQFF.

This rearrangement joins TRBV21-1 to TRBJ2-7. TRBV21-1 is a recognized pseudogene. CDR3 length equals 14 residues. As DNA, the CDR3 is TGTGCCAGCAGCGGGCGGACGTGGACCTACGAGCAGTACTTC. Its translation: CASSGRTWTYEQYF.

Written as DNA, the CDR3 is TGTGCCAGCAGTCTTTCAAGCGAAAGTGCCTACGAGCAGTACTTC. It yields the protein CASSLSSESAYEQYF. The chain recombines TRBV5-8 with TRBJ2-7; D gene uncertain. This CDR3 region has 15 residues. Germline V lookup: CDR1 SGHTS, CDR2 YDEGEE. Trimming left V 5 bases short and J 2 bases short, with 17 bases between.

The V and J genes are TRBV6-5 and TRBJ1-1; a possible D gene is TRBD1 (5 bases). Per the germline V gene, CDR1 is MNHEY and CDR2 is SVGAGI. CDR3 length equals 14 residues. The V end lost 3 bases, the J end lost 1 base, and 9 bases lay between the germline ends. As DNA, the CDR3 is TGTGCCAGCAGTTATCTAGGGGCGAACACTGAAGCTTTCTTT. Translation gives CASSYLGANTEAFF.

CDR3 residues: CASSSGQGAYEQYF. CDR3 nucleotides: TGTGCCAGCAGCTCCGGACAGGGTGCCTACGAGCAGTACTTC. The chain is built from TRBV7-8 and TRBJ2-7; 8 bases line up with TRBD1. Germline V CDR1 and CDR2: SGHVS, FQNEAQ. V trimming: 4 bases; J trimming: 2 bases; junction bases outside the gene matches: 4. This CDR3 comprises 14 residues. Combining the CDR3 with reference TRBV7-8 and TRBJ2-7 gives the whole variable domain GAGVSQSPRYKVAKRGQDVALRCDPISGHVSLFWYQQALGQGPEFLTYFQNEAQLDKSGLPSDRFFAERPEGSVSTLKIQRTQQEDSAVYLCASSSGQGAYEQYFGPGTRLTVT.

The chain carries TRBV18 and TRBJ2-5; D not certain. Germline CDR1 is KGHSH and CDR2 is LQKENI. The CDR3 extends over 14 amino acids. V gave up 6 bases and J gave up 5 bases, with 16 bases separating them. The DNA for the CDR3 is TGTGCCAGCTCGCCGGATGGGCTTTGGGAGACCCAGTACTTC. This sequence encodes CASSPDGLWETQYF.

V usage is TRBV5-5 and J usage is TRBJ1-2, with 9 bases fitting TRBD1. In germline, CDR1 is SGHKS, CDR2 YYEKEE (reference sequence). V gave up 5 bases and J gave up 5 bases; unmatched junction bases: 10. The CDR3 runs 15 residues. The CDR3 region is CASRAGTGLSYGYTF. For the CDR3, the DNA is TGTGCCAGCAGGGCCGGGACAGGGTTATCATATGGCTACACCTTC. Looking up the rest from reference TRBV5-5 and TRBJ1-2 gives the full variable domain: DAGVTQSPTHLIKTRGQQVTLRCSPISGHKSVSWYQQVLGQGPQFIFQYYEKEERGRGNFPDRFSARQFPNYSSELNVNALLLGDSALYLCASRAGTGLSYGYTFGSGTRLTVV.

V and J are TRBV5-1 and TRBJ1-1, with 7 bases fitting TRBD1. The CDR3 has 17 residues. Trimming cost V 4 bases and J 1 base; bases outside gene matches: 13. Germline V gives CDR1 SGHRS, CDR2 YFSETQ. CDR3 sequence: CASSPEAGQRRNTEAFF. In nucleotides, the CDR3 is TGCGCCAGCAGCCCGGAGGCGGGACAGAGGCGGAACACTGAAGCTTTCTTT. Full variable domain (rest looked up from reference TRBV5-1 and TRBJ1-1): KAGVTQTPRYLIKTRGQQVTLSCSPISGHRSVSWYQQTPGQGLQFLFEYFSETQRNKGNFPGRFSGRQFSNSRSEMNVSTLELGDSALYLCASSPEAGQRRNTEAFFGQGTRLTVV.

The gene calls are TRBV7-9 and TRBJ2-1; 8 nucleotides agree with TRBD2. Looked up from germline, CDR1 is SEHNR and CDR2 is FQNEAQ (reference sequence). The CDR3 consists of 16 residues. V trimming: 6 bases; J trimming: 7 bases; junction bases outside the gene matches: 14. CDR3 DNA sequence: TGTGCCAGCAGGCTAGCGGGCGGAGCCACTTCGAATGAGCAGTTCTTC. Amino acids: CASRLAGGATSNEQFF.

The chain couples TRBV7-2 to TRBJ2-7, with unresolved D. The CDR3 is made up of 11 amino acids. Germline V lookup: CDR1 SGHTA, CDR2 FQGNSA. The V gene lost 5 bases and the J gene lost 3 bases, with 5 bases spanning the gap. CDR3 coding DNA: TGTGCCAGCAGCCCCGACTACGAGCAGTACTTC. Encoded protein: CASSPDYEQYF.

The rearrangement uses TRBV5-1 and TRBJ1-2; 9 nucleotides line up with TRBD1. Losses at the gene ends were 4 bases for V and 6 bases for J; bases not matched to a gene: 10. Germline lookup yields CDR1 SGHRS and CDR2 YFSETQ. The CDR3 sequence is 15 residues long. The CDR3 is CASSGGTGKIHGYTF. The CDR3 region has the DNA TGCGCCAGCAGCGGAGGGACAGGGAAGATTCATGGCTACACCTTC.

V usage is TRBV21-1 and J usage is TRBJ1-1. TRBV21-1 is assigned pseudogene status. CDR3 size: 15 residues. CDR3 sequence: CASSKYGENLTEAFF. In DNA, the CDR3 is TGTGCCAGCAGCAAATACGGGGAGAATCTGACTGAAGCTTTCTTT.

This chain connects TRBV5-1 to TRBJ2-2, with 10 bases that match TRBD1. Trimming at V came to 4 bases and at J to 6 bases, leaving 3 bases not matched to a gene. Germline values: CDR1 SGHRS, CDR2 YFSETQ. This CDR3 contains 14 residues. The CDR3 DNA follows: TGCGCCAGCAGCGGGGGACAGGGGCCCGGGGAGCTGTTTTTT. This gives the protein CASSGGQGPGELFF.